Described below is a single T cell receptor (beta chain) sequence and its context. Its antigen is not known. This sample was included in a study of T-cell memory formation after mild COVID-19. The study's findings and limits: The pre-infection memory compartment contained some responding clones, suggesting cross-reactive memory joined.

This CDR3 has 13 residues. The germline V and J ends were trimmed by 8 bases and 1 base, with 9 bases remaining between them. Germline lookup yields CDR1 MNHEY and CDR2 SVGEGT. UMIs and sample barcodes were carried by the TCR alpha and TCR beta cDNA libraries that 5'RACE produced using constant-segment primers. TCRdb fed the 5' RACE reads into MiXCR, producing one record per CDR3 protein. The top ten hold less than 2.5% of the sample, which has about 250,000 distinct CDR3 sequences, about 16% seen once. The receptor was derived from an adult woman who had mild COVID-19 (a few samples of this study predate the infection). Cell type and time point are not known. J is TRBJ2-1 and V is TRBV6-2 or TRBV6-3, with D tentatively TRBD2 (5 bases). Source material: PBMCs or a T cell subset sorted from them (not recorded which). The CDR3 here is CASGGASYNEQFF. The CDR3 DNA reads as TGTGCCAGCGGAGGTGCTTCCTACAATGAGCAGTTCTTC.